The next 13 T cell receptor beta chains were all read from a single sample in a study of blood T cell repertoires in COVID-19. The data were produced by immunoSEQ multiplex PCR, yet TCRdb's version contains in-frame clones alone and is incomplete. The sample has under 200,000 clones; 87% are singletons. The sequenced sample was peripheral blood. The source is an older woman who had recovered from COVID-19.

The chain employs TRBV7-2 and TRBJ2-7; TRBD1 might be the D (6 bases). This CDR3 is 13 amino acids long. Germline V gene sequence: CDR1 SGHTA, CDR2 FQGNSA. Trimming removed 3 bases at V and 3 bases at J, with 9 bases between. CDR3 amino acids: CASSFTGRYEQYF. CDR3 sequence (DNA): TGTGCCAGCAGCTTTACAGGGCGCTACGAGCAGTACTTC.

Written as DNA, the CDR3 is TGTGCCAGCAGCCCATCGCTCGGTGCTGGAGAGACCCAGTACTTC. Translated, it gives CASSPSLGAGETQYF. The genes are TRBV21-1 and TRBJ2-5; TRBD2, as called in the table, went unchecked against the DNA. TRBV21-1 is assigned pseudogene status. The CDR3 sequence is 15 residues long.

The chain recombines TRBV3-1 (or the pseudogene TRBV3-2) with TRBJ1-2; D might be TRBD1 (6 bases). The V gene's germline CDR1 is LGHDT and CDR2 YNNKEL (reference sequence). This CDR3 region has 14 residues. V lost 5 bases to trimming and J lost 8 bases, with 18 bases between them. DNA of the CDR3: TGTGCCAGCAGCTTACAGGGTTCAGCTGGCGGCTACACCTTC. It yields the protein CASSLQGSAGGYTF.

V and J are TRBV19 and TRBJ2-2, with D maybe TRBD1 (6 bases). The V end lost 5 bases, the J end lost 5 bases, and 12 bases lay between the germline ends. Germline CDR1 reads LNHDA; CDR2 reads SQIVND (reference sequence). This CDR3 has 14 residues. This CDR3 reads CASSYQGQTGELFF. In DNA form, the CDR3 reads TGTGCCAGTAGTTACCAGGGGCAGACCGGGGAGCTGTTTTTT.

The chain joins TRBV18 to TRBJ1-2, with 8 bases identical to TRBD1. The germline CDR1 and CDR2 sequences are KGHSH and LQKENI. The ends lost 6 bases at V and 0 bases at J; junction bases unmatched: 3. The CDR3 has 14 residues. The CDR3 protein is CASSATGANYGYTF. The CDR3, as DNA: TGTGCCAGCTCGGCGACAGGGGCTAACTATGGCTACACCTTC.

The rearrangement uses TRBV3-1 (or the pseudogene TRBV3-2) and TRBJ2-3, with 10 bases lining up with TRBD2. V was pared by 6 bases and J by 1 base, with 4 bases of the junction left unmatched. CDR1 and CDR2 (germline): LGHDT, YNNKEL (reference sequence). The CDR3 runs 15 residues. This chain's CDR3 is CASSLGTSGTDTQYF. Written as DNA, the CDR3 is TGTGCCAGCAGTCTTGGGACTAGCGGCACAGATACGCAGTATTTT.

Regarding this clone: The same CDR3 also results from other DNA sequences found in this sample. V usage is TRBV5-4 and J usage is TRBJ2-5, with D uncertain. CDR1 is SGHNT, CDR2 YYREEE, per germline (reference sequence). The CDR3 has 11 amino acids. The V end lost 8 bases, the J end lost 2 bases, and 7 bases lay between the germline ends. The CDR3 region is CASSLQETQYF. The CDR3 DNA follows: TGTGCCAGTTCCCTTCAAGAGACCCAGTACTTC.

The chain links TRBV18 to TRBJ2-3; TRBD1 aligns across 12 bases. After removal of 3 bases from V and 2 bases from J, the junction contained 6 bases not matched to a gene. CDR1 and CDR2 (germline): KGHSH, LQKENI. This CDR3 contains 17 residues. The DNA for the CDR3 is TGTGCCAGCTCACCGCCGGGACAGGGGGCTTCCACAGATACGCAGTATTTT. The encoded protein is CASSPPGQGASTDTQYF.

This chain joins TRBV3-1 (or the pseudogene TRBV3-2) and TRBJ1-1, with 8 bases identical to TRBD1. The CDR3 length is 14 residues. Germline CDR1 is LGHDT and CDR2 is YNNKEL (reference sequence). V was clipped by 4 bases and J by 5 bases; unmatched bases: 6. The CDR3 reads CASSPGGLVTEAFF. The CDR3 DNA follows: TGTGCCAGCAGCCCAGGGGGCTTAGTTACTGAAGCTTTCTTT.

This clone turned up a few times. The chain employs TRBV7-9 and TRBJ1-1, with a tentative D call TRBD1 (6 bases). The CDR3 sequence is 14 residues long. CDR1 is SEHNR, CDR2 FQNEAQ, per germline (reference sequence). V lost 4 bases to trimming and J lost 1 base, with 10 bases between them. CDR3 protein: CASSSKQGNTEAFF. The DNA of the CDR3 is TGTGCCAGCAGCTCGAAACAGGGGAACACTGAAGCTTTCTTT.

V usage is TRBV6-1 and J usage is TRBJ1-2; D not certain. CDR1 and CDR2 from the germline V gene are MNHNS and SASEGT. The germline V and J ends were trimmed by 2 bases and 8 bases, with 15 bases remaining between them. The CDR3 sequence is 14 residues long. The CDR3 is CASSETLRAGGYTF. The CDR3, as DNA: TGTGCCAGCAGTGAAACCCTCCGCGCGGGGGGCTACACCTTC.

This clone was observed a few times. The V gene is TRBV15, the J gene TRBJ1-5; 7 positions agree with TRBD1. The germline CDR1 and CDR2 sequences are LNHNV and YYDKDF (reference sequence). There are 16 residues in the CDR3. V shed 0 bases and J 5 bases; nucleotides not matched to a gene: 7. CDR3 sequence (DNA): TGTGCCACCAGCAGAGATTTGACAGGGACGCATCAGCCCCAGCATTTT. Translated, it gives CATSRDLTGTHQPQHF.

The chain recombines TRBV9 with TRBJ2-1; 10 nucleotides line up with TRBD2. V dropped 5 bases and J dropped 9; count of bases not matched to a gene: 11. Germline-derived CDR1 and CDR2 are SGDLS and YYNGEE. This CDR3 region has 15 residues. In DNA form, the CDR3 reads TGTGCCAGCAGTGTGATCAGCGGGGGGGTCGGTGAGCAGTTCTTC. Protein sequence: CASSVISGGVGEQFF.